This T cell receptor (beta chain) was retrieved from a study of regulatory T cells in long-lasting Graves disease. This clonotype occurred many times. Its antigen is not known. Study findings and constraints: New patients shared fewer public clonotypes (approximately 970) than persistent patients did (roughly 2,600). For persistent Graves' patients, TCR diversity was lower than for newly diagnosed ones. No thyroid tissue was studied; the work used peripheral blood only. There were preferences for TRBV28, TRBJ1-2 and TRBJ2-5 in persistent disease.

Trimming removed 6 bases from V and 3 bases from J; junction bases left unmatched: 2. The V gene's germline CDR1 is MDHEN and CDR2 SYDVKM. The CDR3 spans 14 residues. Libraries of TCR beta came from iRepertoire HTBI primers plus Arm-PCR of CDR3 regions. In TCRdb, the multiplex PCR reads were re-called with MiXCR into one record per CDR3 protein. Of more than 350,000 distinct CDR3 sequences listed, about 21% are singletons. The time point denotes: persistent/refractory GD, antithyroid drugs over 5 years with positive TRAb. PBMCs provided the RNA from which the TCR library was made. The chain employs TRBV28 and TRBJ2-4; 10 bases line up with TRBD1. Sequencing was performed on peripheral blood mononuclear cells (PBMCs), taken when the disease was refractory, from a patient treated with antithyroid drugs. The sequence derives from a female donor with Graves disease. CDR3 amino acids: CASRWTGGKNIQYF. The CDR3 nucleotides read TGTGCCAGCAGATGGACAGGGGGCAAAAACATTCAGTACTTC.